This TCR beta chain was found in a study of blood T cell repertoires in COVID-19. For the study at large: Samples representing acute and convalescent COVID-19 were sourced from the United States, Italy and Spain. PBMCs, B-cell-depleted T cells, or T cells provided the cDNA or gDNA that made up the material.

This clone was recorded once. In the original processing: Cell counts per sample came from amplifying reference gene primers. Only in-frame clones appear in the TCRdb table, and some are missing; sequencing was by immunoSEQ multiplex PCR. The DNA gave D and trimming, while V, J and clone size come from that table. The repertoire holds under 90,000 clones, with roughly three quarters as singletons. Trimming took 6 bases from V and 6 from J; bases not matched to a gene: 4. CDR3 length: 13 residues. The germline V gene has CDR1 SGHDN and CDR2 FVKESK. The chain couples TRBV14 to TRBJ2-7, with 11 bases matching TRBD2. This receptor was obtained from a human donor in a cohort sampled during active COVID-19. Sequences were obtained from peripheral blood. Here the CDR3 reads CASSLAGGGEQYV. The CDR3 DNA is TGTGCCAGCAGTCTAGCGGGGGGTGGCGAGCAGTACGTC.